Included here is one T cell receptor (beta chain) sequence, with context. Its antigen target is currently unknown. Base qualities are not recorded, but no much larger clone differs from it by a single base. The cohort consisted of fewer than 700 healthy bone marrow donors. At the time of sampling, every cohort member was nominally healthy, though immune exposures that went unrecorded were likely present. The donor tested CMV seropositive and was one of the 289 seropositive cohort members. Each donor provided a peripheral blood sample, and peripheral blood mononuclear cells were used for TCR beta sequencing. Genomic DNA extraction from the blood cell samples was performed with the Qiagen DNeasy Blood Extraction Kit. This specimen belongs to a study of cytomegalovirus exposure and HLA in healthy donors (dated by TCRdb to 2016 to 2017). Some background on the complete study: In an earlier analysis of fewer than 750 of the donors, 250 to 350 Gb of sequence data and roughly 100 million unique TCR beta sequences from approximately 180 million T cells were reported. A separate validation cohort of more than 100 different subjects was used in addition to the roughly 720-subject first cohort. The later analysis used no new phenotypic data to find candidate immune exposures, relying instead on TCR beta sequences and their occurrence across donors. The study combined high-throughput TCR immunosequencing, statistical association of individual TCRs with disease status, and machine learning to predict cytomegalovirus infection status. Donor age, sex, ethnicity and CMV serostatus were compiled alongside the repertoire data. Four or five DR-DQ haplotypes were handled as single units for association and clustering because linkage in the cohort was strong. In an earlier analysis of more than 550 of the donors, high-throughput TCR beta sequencing was used to judge whether each TCR beta V gene segment behaved as functional or pseudogenic. Of the 300 to 500 genotyped donors, over 80% were placed in the genetic ancestry cluster associated with self-reported Caucasian donors. Genome-wide SNP genotypes for about 55% of the roughly 670 donors were used in a later genetic analysis, which treated that subset as a discovery cohort. Approximately 300 gigabases of sequencing data and roughly 81 million unique TCR sequences made up an early release that covered some 640 HLA-typed donors. All discovery cohort repertoires had been generated on a single sequencing platform. Class I and class II HLA loci were covered by the typing at four-digit resolution. On average, roughly 200,000 unique TCR beta nucleotide sequences were sequenced per donor among 398 genotyped donors of the cohort, with around 19% of those sequences being non-productive. Typing coverage differed by locus: A, B, C, DRB1 and DQB1 were typed in about 629-640 donors, DQA1 in 500 to 550, DPA1 in nearly 610, and DPB1 in just under 480. To study patterns of TCR occurrence, a later analysis re-analyzed previously published TCR beta repertoires from hundreds of donors and added high-resolution HLA genotyping. The aim of the study was to test whether cataloging public T cell receptors could identify signatures of past pathogen exposure. The T cell repertoires of around 670 subjects were profiled by immunosequencing and related to cytomegalovirus serostatus. The research as a whole found: A later analysis reported that several top co-occurrence clusters appeared linked to parvovirus B19, influenza, CMV and Epstein-Barr virus. Because some donors lacked HLA typing at each locus, the association tests relied only on the typed subset. According to a later analysis, TCR association rates differed among HLA loci, with DRB1 alleles showing the most associated TCRs and HLA-C alleles showing the fewest. A later genetic analysis associated a missense DCLRE1C variant with V-gene and J-gene trimming of TCR beta chains, and an independent cohort replicated the association. The earlier analysis of almost 600 of the donors excluded some 15 rarely observed V segments, including chromosome 9 orphons, because counts were too low. In a later analysis, 16,951 TCR beta sequences were associated with specific HLA alleles at a false discovery rate of 0.05. In a later genetic analysis, fewer N-insertions in productive TCRs were reported among donors in an Asian-associated ancestry cluster than the roughly 700-donor mean. A cluster of highly shared sequence variants was judged likely to be a technical artifact of the sequencing pipeline. While some public TCRs were present in many individuals, most TCR sequences turned up only very rarely across donors. Correlated functional status among segregating V segments might be attributable to linkage disequilibrium, but an unknown experimental factor could not be ruled out. A few of the identified cytomegalovirus-associated TCR beta chains were confirmed in vitro to be specific for cytomegalovirus antigens. The authors suggested that the approach could potentially be generalized to other disease states and immunological phenotypes. Immune exposure information for the cohort was limited to CMV serostatus. In a later analysis, most CMV-associated TCR beta chains were found to appear HLA-restricted, with HLA associations seemingly driven largely by CMV exposure. Broadly in line with IMGT annotations, most TCR beta V segments showed up in productive rearrangements about 90% or about 30% of the time in an earlier analysis of roughly 590 of the donors. A further reported finding was that TCR beta sequences accurately predicted the HLA-A and HLA-B alleles for most subjects in the first cohort. In the study, some 160 TCR beta chains were listed as associated with cytomegalovirus. When HLA alleles, especially DR and DQ, strongly co-occurred, attributing TCR associations to individual alleles was difficult. A later analysis found that HLA-associated TCR beta chains were more clonally expanded and had lower generation probabilities than equally common non-associated chains. Presence/absence analyses assumed roughly uniform sequencing depth across donors, an assumption that may not hold. The classifier was reported to diagnose cytomegalovirus status with high specificity and sensitivity in both the original cohort and the validation cohort. This cohort had only TCR beta chains sequenced, and the lack of alpha or paired-chain data limited which features could be detected.

The library relied on the immunoSEQ multiplex PCR assay. For the multiplex PCR, a mixture combining 60 forward primers for TCR Vbeta segments and 13 reverse primers for TCR Jbeta segments was used. Amplification of the CDR3 region of rearranged TCR beta genes was performed with a multiplex PCR assay on genomic DNA. Amplified TCR beta libraries were sequenced as 87-base-pair reads on the Illumina HiSeq System. Regarding the original processing steps: A later analysis tallied approximately 87 million unique TCR beta chains across the 600 to 700 repertoires, and about 10 million of those chains were shared by two or more donors. A nearest-neighbor algorithm error-corrected the raw reads and collapsed the reads into unique sequences, merging closely related sequences to remove PCR and sequencing errors. Alignment of CDR3 sequences to IMGT reference sequences was used to assign V, D and J gene segments. For a sequence to be retained, a match of at least six nucleotides was required to both a V gene segment and a J gene segment. Rearrangements were called productive when the CDR3 lacked stop codons and stayed in frame with V and J; all others were non-productive. Following IMGT convention, CDR3 was defined as the stretch from the second conserved V-encoded cysteine to the conserved J-encoded phenylalanine. In an earlier analysis of around 640 of the donors, sequences lacking an unambiguous match to a single V gene segment were excluded. An earlier analysis of fewer than 750 of the donors classified V segments as functional when productive rearrangements were above 56.7% and as segregating when the standard deviation between donors was above 5%. A statistical classification framework was built to diagnose cytomegalovirus status from the catalog of TCR beta chain sequences. In a later analysis, TCR nucleotide sequences were compared against IMGT/GENE-DB human TR gene sequences so that V and J genes could be assigned. A later analysis assigned CDR3 sequences and most-parsimonious VDJ recombination scenarios with the TCRdist pipeline. In a later analysis, each TCR beta chain was defined by its CDR3 amino acid sequence together with its V-gene family, and reads without a unique V-gene family were excluded. In a later analysis, several hundred highly shared, low-generation-probability nucleotide sequences were removed to address suspected cross-contamination and a sequencing artifact. In a later analysis, a clonal expansion index was calculated for each public chain from normalized within-repertoire ranks of inferred template counts. In a later analysis, generation probabilities were computed using a VDJ recombination model fitted to out-of-frame rearrangements, and the results were checked against IGoR. In a later analysis, hypergeometric tests were used to score TCR-TCR, TCR-HLA and TCR-CMV co-occurrence, with a repertoire-size bias correction applied to TCR pairs. A later analysis estimated false discovery rates by permuting HLA or CMV assignments 20 times. In a later analysis, co-occurring TCRs were grouped with DBSCAN, and TCRdist sequence similarity was added when clustering was performed within HLA-allele-positive subsets. For co-occurrence clustering, repertoires with fewer than 30,000 or more than 120,000 public chains were excluded, along with five repertoires with anomalous nucleotide sharing. TCRdb re-hosts the immuneACCESS table, in-frame sequences only. Its copies lack some clones; in the studies checked, an unresolved V gene accounts for under half of them, and the cause for the rest is not known. That table supplies the V and J calls and clone size; D and trimming were determined from the DNA. The sample table contains over 75,000 clones; only one count was recorded for roughly 80% of them. 7% to 9% of the sample comes from the top ten.

This receptor was obtained from a man aged 40-55 years in good health and CMV-seropositive. Sequenced material: PBMCs.

The DNA sequence is as follows: TGTGCCAGCAGCCCCCTAGGGGGCCGGGGCACAGATACGCAGTATTTT. The resulting protein is CASSPLGGRGTDTQYF. The chain uses TRBV9 and TRBJ2-3; TRBD1 agrees with 7 junctional bases. V and J are trimmed by 4 bases and 1 base, and the gene matches miss 9 bases of the junction. The CDR3 contains 16 residues, cysteine and phenylalanine counted. Only CDR3 DNA is held: 48 bases, read in frame from base 1. CDR1 and CDR2 were assigned from the germline V gene as SGDLS and YYNGEE.